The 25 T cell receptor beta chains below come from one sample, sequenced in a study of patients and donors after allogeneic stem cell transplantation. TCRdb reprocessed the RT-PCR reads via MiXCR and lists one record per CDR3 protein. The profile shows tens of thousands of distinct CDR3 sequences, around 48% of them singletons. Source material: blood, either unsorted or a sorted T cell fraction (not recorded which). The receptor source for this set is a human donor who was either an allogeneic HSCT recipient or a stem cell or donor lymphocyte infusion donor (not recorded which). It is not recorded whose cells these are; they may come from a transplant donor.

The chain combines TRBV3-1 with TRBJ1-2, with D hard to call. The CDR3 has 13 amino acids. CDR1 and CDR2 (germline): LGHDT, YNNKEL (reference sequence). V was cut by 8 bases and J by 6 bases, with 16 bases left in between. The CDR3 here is CASRLAGSNGYTF. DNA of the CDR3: TGTGCCAGCCGTCTTGCGGGTTCTAATGGCTACACCTTC.

The CDR3 DNA sequence: TGCGCCAGCAGCCATCGATTACCGGGACAGTTGCATTCACCCCTCCACTTT. It is translated as CASSHRLPGQLHSPLHF. This chain uses TRBV4-3 with TRBJ1-6, with TRBD1 matching 7 bases. V shed 3 bases, J shed 8 bases, and the junction held 13 bases outside the gene matches. CDR3 length: 17 residues. Germline V CDR1 and CDR2: LGHNA, YSLEER.

In DNA, the CDR3 is TGTGCCAGCAGTGATCTGGACTCGAACACTGAAGCTTTCTTT. Amino acids: CASSDLDSNTEAFF. The rearrangement uses TRBV25-1 and TRBJ1-1; D remains ambiguous. V lost 3 bases, J lost 1 base, and 9 bases lay in between. CDR1 and CDR2 (germline): MGHDK, SYGVNS. The CDR3 spans 14 residues.

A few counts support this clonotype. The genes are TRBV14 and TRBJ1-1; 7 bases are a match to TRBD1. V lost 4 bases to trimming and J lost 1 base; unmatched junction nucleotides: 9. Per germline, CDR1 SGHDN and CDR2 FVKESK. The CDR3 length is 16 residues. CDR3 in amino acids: CASSRQGGSSNTEAFF. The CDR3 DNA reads TGTGCCAGCAGCCGACAGGGTGGGAGCTCGAACACTGAAGCTTTCTTT.

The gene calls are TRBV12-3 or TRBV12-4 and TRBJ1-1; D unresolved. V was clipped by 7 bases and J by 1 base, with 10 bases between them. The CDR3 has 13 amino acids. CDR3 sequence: CASNKMGNTEAFF. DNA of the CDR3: TGTGCCAGCAATAAGATGGGGAACACTGAAGCTTTCTTT.

As DNA, the CDR3 is TGTGCCAGCAGCTTAGTGGTGGGAACTGAAGCTTTCTTT. It translates to CASSLVVGTEAFF. The gene calls are TRBV11-2 and TRBJ1-1; no clear D gene. This CDR3 comprises 13 residues. Germline lookup yields CDR1 SGHAT and CDR2 FQNNGV. V was cut by 1 base and J by 5 bases, with 8 bases left in between. Complete variable domain (other parts from reference TRBV11-2 and TRBJ1-1): EAGVAQSPRYKIIEKRQSVAFWCNPISGHATLYWYQQILGQGPKLLIQFQNNGVVDDSQLPKDRFSAERLKGVDSTLKIQPAKLEDSAVYLCASSLVVGTEAFFGQGTRLTVV.

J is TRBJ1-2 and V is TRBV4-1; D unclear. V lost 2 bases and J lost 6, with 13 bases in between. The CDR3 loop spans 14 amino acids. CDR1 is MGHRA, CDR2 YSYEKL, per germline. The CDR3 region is CASSQLIRLDGYTF. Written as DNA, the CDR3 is TGCGCCAGCAGCCAATTAATCAGGTTAGATGGCTACACCTTC.

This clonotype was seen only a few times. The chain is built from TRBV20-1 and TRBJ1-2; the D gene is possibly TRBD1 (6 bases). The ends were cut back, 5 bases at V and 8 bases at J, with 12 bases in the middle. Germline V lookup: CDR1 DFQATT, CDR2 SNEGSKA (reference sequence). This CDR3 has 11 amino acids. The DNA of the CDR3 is TGCAGTGCTCCCGACAGGCGCGGCTACACCTTC. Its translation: CSAPDRRGYTF.

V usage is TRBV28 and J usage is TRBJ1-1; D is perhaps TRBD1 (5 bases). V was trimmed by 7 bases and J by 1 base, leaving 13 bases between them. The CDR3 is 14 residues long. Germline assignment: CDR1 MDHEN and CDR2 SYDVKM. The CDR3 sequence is CASTAGTQNTEAFF. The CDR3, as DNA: TGTGCCAGCACCGCCGGGACTCAGAACACTGAAGCTTTCTTT.

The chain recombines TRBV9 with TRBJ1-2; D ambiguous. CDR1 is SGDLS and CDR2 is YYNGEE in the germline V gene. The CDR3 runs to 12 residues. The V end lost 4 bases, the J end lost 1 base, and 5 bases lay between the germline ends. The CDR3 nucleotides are TGTGCCAGCAGCCAAAATAACTATGGCTACACCTTC. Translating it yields CASSQNNYGYTF. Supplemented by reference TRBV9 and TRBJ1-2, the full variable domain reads DSGVTQTPKHLITATGQRVTLRCSPRSGDLSVYWYQQSLDQGLQFLIQYYNGEERAKGNILERFSAQQFPDLHSELNLSSLELGDSALYFCASSQNNYGYTFGSGTRLTVV.

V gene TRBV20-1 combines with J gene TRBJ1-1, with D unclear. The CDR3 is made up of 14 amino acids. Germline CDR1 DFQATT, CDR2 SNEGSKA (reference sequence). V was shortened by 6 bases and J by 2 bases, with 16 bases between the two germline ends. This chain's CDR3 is CSAPKYSENTEAFF. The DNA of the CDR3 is TGCAGTGCCCCCAAGTACAGTGAAAACACTGAAGCTTTCTTT.

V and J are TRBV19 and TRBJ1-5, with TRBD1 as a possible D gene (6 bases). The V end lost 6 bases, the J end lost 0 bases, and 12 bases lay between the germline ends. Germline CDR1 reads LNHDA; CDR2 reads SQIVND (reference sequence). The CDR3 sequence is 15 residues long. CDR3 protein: CASRGGGASNQPQHF. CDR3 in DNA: TGTGCCAGTAGAGGAGGGGGAGCTAGCAATCAGCCCCAGCATTTT.

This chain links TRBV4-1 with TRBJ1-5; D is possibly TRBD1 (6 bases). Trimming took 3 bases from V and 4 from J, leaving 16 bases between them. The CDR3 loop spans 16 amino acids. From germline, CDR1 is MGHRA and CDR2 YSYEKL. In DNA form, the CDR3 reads TGCGCCAGCAGCCATCGGTCAGGGGCTGGGAATCAGCCCCAGCATTTT. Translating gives CASSHRSGAGNQPQHF.

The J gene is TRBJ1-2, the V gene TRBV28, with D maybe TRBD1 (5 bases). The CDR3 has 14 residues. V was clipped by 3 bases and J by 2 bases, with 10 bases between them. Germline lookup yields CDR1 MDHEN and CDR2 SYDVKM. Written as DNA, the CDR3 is TGTGCCAGCAGTTTTCCAGGGACCAACTATGGCTACACCTTC. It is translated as CASSFPGTNYGYTF.

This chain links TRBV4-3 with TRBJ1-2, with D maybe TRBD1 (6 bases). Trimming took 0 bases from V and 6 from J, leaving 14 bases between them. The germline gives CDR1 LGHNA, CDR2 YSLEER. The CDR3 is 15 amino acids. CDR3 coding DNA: TGCGCCAGCAGCCAAGAAGGGGCCAGGGGCGATGGCTACACCTTC. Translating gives CASSQEGARGDGYTF.

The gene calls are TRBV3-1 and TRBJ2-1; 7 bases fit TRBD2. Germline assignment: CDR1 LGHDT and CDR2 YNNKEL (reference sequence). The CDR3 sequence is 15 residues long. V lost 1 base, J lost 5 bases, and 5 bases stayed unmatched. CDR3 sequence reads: CASSQGSSGHNEQFF. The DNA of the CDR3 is TGTGCCAGCAGCCAAGGTAGTAGCGGGCACAATGAGCAGTTCTTC.

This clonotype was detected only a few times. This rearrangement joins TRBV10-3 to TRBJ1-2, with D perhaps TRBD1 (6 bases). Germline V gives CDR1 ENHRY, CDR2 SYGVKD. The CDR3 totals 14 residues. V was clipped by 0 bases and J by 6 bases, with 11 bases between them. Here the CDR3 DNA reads TGTGCCATCAGTGAGTCTGGGGGCCGGGATGGCTACACCTTC. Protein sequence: CAISESGGRDGYTF.

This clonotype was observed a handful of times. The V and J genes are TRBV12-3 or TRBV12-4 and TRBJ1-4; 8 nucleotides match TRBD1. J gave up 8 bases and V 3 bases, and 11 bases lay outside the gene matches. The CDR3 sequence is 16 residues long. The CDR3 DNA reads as TGTGCCAGCAGTTTCGGGGTTGGACAGGGAGGCGAAAAACTGTTTTTT. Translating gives CASSFGVGQGGEKLFF.

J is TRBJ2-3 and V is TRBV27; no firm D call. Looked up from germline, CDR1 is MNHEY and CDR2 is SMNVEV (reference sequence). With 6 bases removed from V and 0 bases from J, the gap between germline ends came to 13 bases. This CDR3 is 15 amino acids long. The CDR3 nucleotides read TGTGCCAGCAGACCTCTGGACCTTAGCACAGATACGCAGTATTTT. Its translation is CASRPLDLSTDTQYF.

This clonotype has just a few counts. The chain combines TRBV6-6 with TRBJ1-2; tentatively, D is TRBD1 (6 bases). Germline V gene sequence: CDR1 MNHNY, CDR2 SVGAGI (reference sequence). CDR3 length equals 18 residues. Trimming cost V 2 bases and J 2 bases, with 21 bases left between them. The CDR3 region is CASSYRATGSGTNYGYTF. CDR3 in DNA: TGTGCCAGCAGTTACAGGGCTACAGGGTCTGGGACGAACTATGGCTACACCTTC.

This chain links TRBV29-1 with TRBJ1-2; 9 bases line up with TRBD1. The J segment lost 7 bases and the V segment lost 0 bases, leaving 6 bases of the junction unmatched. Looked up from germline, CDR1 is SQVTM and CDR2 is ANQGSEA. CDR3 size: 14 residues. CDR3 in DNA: TGCAGCGTTGAAGAGGTGGGGACAGGGCCTGGCTACACCTTC. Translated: CSVEEVGTGPGYTF.

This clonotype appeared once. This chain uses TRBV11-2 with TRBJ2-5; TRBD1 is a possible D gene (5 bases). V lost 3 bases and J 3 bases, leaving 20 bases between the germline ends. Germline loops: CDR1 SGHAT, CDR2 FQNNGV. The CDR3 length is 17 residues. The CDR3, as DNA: TGTGCCAGCAGCTTGGATAGACAGCTTCATTACAAAGAGACCCAGTACTTC. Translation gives CASSLDRQLHYKETQYF.

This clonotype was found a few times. The CDR3 region has the DNA TGTGCCAGCAGTGTTCTCGGCAGAATGAACACTGAAGCTTTCTTT. Residues: CASSVLGRMNTEAFF. The chain joins TRBV2 to TRBJ1-1; D gene unclear. CDR1 SNHLY and CDR2 FYNNEI come from the germline V gene. The CDR3 has 15 residues. Trimming removed 4 bases at V and 0 bases at J, with 12 bases between.

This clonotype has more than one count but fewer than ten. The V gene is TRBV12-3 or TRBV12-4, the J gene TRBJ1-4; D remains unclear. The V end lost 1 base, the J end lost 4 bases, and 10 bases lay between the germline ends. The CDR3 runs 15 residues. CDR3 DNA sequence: TGTGCCAGCAGTTTAGGCCCTGGGAGTAATGAAAAACTGTTTTTT. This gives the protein CASSLGPGSNEKLFF.

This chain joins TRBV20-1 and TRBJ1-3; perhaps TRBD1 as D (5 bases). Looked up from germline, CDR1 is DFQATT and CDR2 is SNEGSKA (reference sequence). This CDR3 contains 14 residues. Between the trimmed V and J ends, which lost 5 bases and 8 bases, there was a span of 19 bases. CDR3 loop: CSAGGAGRGDTIYF. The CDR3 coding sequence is TGCAGTGCTGGAGGGGCCGGGAGAGGAGACACCATATATTTT.